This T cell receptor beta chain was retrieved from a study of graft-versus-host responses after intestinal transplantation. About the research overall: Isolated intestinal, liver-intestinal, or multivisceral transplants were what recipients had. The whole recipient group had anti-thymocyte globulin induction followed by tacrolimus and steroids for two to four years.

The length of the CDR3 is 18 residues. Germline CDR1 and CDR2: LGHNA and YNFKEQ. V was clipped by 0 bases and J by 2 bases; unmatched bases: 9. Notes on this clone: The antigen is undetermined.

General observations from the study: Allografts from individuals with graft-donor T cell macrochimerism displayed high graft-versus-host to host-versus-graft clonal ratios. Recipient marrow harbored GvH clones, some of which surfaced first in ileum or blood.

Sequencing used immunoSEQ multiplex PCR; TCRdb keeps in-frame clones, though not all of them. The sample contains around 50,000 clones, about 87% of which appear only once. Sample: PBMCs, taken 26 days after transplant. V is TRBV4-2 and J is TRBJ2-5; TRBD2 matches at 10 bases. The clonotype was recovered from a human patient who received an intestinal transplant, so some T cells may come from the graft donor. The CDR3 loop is CASSQDQLAGPPQETQYF. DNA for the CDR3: TGTGCCAGCAGCCAAGATCAACTAGCGGGGCCCCCACAAGAGACCCAGTACTTC.